This T cell receptor (beta chain) was obtained from a study of blood T cells in healthy people across ages (dated by TCRdb to the mid-2010s). For the study in its entirety: In model experiments, roughly one uniquely barcoded TCR beta cDNA molecule per two T cells was captured by template switching. Using deep sequencing normalized with unique cDNA molecular identifiers, the study measured how TCR beta repertoire diversity changes with age. The donors were divided into four age groups: young (average approximately 17 years), middle-aged (approximately 42), aged (about 62) and long-lived (around 87). Donors of different ages were randomly distributed across sequencing lanes to avoid experimental bias. Using the same blood draw, the study looked at two additional independent replicas of 1 million unique cDNA reads for two donors, one aged 18 to 30 and the other aged 80 or older. Overall study results and their limits: Compared with the aged group, the long-lived group had more naive CD4+ T cells, fewer expanded clones and increased TCR diversity, a pattern suggesting age selection. Because the CMV infection status of the donors was unknown, age-related changes in expanded clonotypes may potentially have been confounded. Since profiling was done on bulk unsorted PBMCs, naive and antigen-experienced compartments could not be conclusively compared. There was a strong correlation between observed TCR beta diversity and the percentage of naive T cells measured by flow cytometry. Estimates of total diversity based on one million sequenced T cells were considered lower bounds and underestimates. Observed TCR beta diversity per million T cells fell roughly linearly with age, and a significant reduction was already apparent by age approximately 40.

This clonotype showed up just a few times. Its target antigen remains unknown. No clone much larger than this one lies a single base away; base qualities are absent. The donors were roughly 40 Caucasian individuals from Russia, aged roughly 6 to 100 years, who were systemically healthy. Approximately 10 milliliters of peripheral blood were collected from each donor into EDTA-treated Vacutainer tubes. Ficoll-Paque density-gradient centrifugation was used to isolate PBMCs, with at least 7 million obtained per sample. Trizol reagent was used to extract total RNA from PBMCs, with at least 5.5 micrograms per sample. For every donor, an aliquot of PBMCs went through flow cytometry to measure the percentages of naive CD45RAhigh/CD27high T cells. The library was built by means of 5' RACE. TCRdb records Illumina HiSeq 2500 as the sequencer. A second roughly 6 to 12 cycle PCR used a sample-barcoded 5' primer and a J-beta primer mix. A template-switch 5' adaptor carrying 12 random nucleotides introduced a unique molecular identifier onto each TCR beta cDNA molecule. Each sample yielded at least 3 million CDR3-containing paired-end reads. First-strand cDNA synthesis was performed from all RNA using the Mint cDNA synthesis kit, with priming by a TRBC-specific oligonucleotide. Following uracil-DNA glycosylase treatment, all cDNA underwent a first 18-cycle PCR with the universal primers M1SS and BC2_uni_R. Per the original workflow: Each sample was normalized by randomly selecting 1 million high-quality reads, each carrying a distinct molecular identifier. Reads with shared molecular identifiers were discarded instead of being binned into consensus sequences. CDR3 identification, clonotype clustering and error correction used MiTCR with a Q25 quality threshold and the strictest error-elimination algorithm. A nonparametric unseen species model using Euler transformation provided a lower-bound estimate of total TCR beta diversity. The public reads were quality trimmed at Q25 with fastp and then assembled into clones with MiXCR by TCRdb, keeping productive beta chains. CDR3 protein duplicates are merged, each entry listing the most common genes and DNA. The V and J calls, along with clone size, are taken from TCRdb and not from the paper's own processing. The sample table holds hundreds of thousands of distinct CDR3 sequences, of which around 50% were seen once. Of the sample, approximately 25% falls within the top ten clones.

Relative to germline, V is missing 4 bases and J is missing 4 bases, with 7 bases of the junction outside any gene match. The CDR3 starts with the cysteine, ends with the phenylalanine, and has 15 residues. Solely the CDR3 DNA is kept, with 45 bases framed from the first base. Via the germline V gene, CDR1 is SGDLS and CDR2 YYNGEE. Material for sequencing was blood. This receptor was identified in an elderly man in good health. The rearranged segments are TRBV9 and TRBJ2-3, and TRBD2 matches 9 of the central bases. The CDR3 sequence is CASSSGLARPDTQYF. The DNA sequence follows: TGTGCCAGCAGCTCCGGACTAGCGCGTCCAGATACGCAGTATTTT.